The following is a T cell receptor (beta chain) sequence with its context. Its antigen is unknown. Trimming cost V 3 bases and J 4 bases; bases outside gene matches: 9. CDR1 and CDR2 (germline): SGHRS, YFSETQ. CDR3 length: 16 residues. This record belongs to a study of PD-1 blockade in classical Hodgkin lymphoma. Clones were read by immunoSEQ multiplex PCR, and TCRdb kept only the in-frame ones, dropping some. Here the sample spans roughly 40,000 clones, over 55% being singletons. Study-wide points: Baseline TCR diversity was reportedly lower in newly diagnosed patients than healthy donors. Prior therapy or disease activity may underlie the repertoire differences, whose causes remain undefined.

Every patient experienced relapse after autologous stem cell transplantation, and brentuximab vedotin exposure varied. This sequence was found in a human donor with classical Hodgkin lymphoma. This rearrangement joins TRBV5-1 to TRBJ1-1; 10 bases are shared with TRBD1. This specimen consisted of peripheral blood mononuclear cells (PBMCs), obtained at baseline. The CDR3 nucleotides are TGCGCCAGCAGCTCTAGAAAAGGACAGGGGGGCACTGAAGCTTTCTTT. Its translation is CASSSRKGQGGTEAFF.